The source of this T cell receptor (beta chain) is a study of graft-versus-host responses after intestinal transplantation. In the study overall: For 2 to 4 years after anti-thymocyte globulin induction, all recipients took tacrolimus and steroids.

Findings and limits, study-wide: Early post-transplant declines in HvG were associated with peak levels of circulating GvH clones.

The CDR3 has 16 residues. The J segment lost 5 bases and the V segment lost 2 bases, leaving 7 bases of the junction unmatched. Per germline, CDR1 SGHRS and CDR2 YFSETQ. A word on this clone: Its antigen is unknown.

Repertoires were generated with immunoSEQ multiplex PCR, while TCRdb's copy carries only in-frame clones and drops some. Of 75,000 to 100,000 clones listed, approximately 90% were seen once; the top ten hold 0.15% to 0.2%. The TCR comes from a human donor who received an intestinal transplant. Source: unstimulated CD4+ T cells sorted from spleen or lymph node cells, taken before intestinal transplant. This chain links TRBV5-1 with TRBJ2-1, with TRBD2 matching over 10 bases. The CDR3 region has the DNA TGCGCCAGCAGCTTACTAGCGGGACTACCTAACAATGAGCAGTTCTTC. It translates to CASSLLAGLPNNEQFF.